This TCR beta chain came from a study of PD-L1 blockade in urothelial cancer. Overall study context: As for prior chemotherapy regimens, patients had received 0 to 3.

V lost 7 bases and J 8 bases, leaving 8 bases between the germline ends. The CDR3 is made up of 10 amino acids. CDR1 and CDR2 from the germline V gene are WNHNN and SYGVQD (reference sequence). Each PCR reaction had synthetic TCR analog templates spiked into it. Generated by immunoSEQ multiplex PCR, the TCRdb table keeps only in-frame clones and is missing some. The sample carries some 44,000 clones, 65% to 85% recorded once. This clone was seen a handful of times. The time point denotes: pretreatment peripheral blood. Each patient's cancer was a locally advanced or metastatic urothelial carcinoma. Each individual provided 1 to 8 samples (taken pretreatment and on-treatment).

The starting material was PBMCs, obtained around atezolizumab (anti-PD-L1) treatment. The sequence came from a man aged 55 to 70 with urothelial cancer. The chain combines TRBV10-1 with TRBJ1-1; D not certain. CDR3 in amino acids: CASNPREAFF. In DNA form, the CDR3 reads TGCGCCAGCAACCCACGGGAAGCTTTCTTT.